This TCR beta chain was documented in a study of cytomegalovirus exposure and HLA in healthy donors. Broader study findings: One later analysis, an examination of the approximately 130 validation repertoires, found that first-cohort TCR clusters tended to co-occur in them. Among TCR beta chains, those listed as cytomegalovirus-associated numbered more than 150. Cytomegalovirus status, reportedly, was diagnosed with high specificity and sensitivity by the classifier.

Trimming took 0 bases from V and 9 from J; bases not matched to a gene: 11. Germline lookup yields CDR1 MGHRA and CDR2 YSYEKL. This CDR3 is built from 16 residues. Concerning this clone itself: What it binds is unknown.

This table comes from immunoSEQ multiplex PCR, and its TCRdb copy is limited to in-frame clones, with some not included. The sample lists roughly 150,000 clones, about 86% occurring once. The clonotype comes from a woman aged 25 to 39 in good health and CMV-seronegative. V usage is TRBV4-1 and J usage is TRBJ2-3; 8 bases fit TRBD2. The sequencing input was PBMCs. CDR3 loop: CASSQDVTSGSSTQYF. The DNA for the CDR3 is TGCGCCAGCAGCCAAGATGTCACTAGCGGATCCTCCACGCAGTATTTT.